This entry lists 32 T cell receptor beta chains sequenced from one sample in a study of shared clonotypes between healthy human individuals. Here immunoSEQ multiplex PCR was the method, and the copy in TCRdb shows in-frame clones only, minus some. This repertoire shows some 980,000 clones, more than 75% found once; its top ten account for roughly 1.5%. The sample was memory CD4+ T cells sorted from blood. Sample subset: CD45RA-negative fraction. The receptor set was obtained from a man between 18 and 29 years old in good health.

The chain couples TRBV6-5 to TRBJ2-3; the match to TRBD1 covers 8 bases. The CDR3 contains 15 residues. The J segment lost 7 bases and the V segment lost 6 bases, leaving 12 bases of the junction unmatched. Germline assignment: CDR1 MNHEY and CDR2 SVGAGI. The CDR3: CASRGRTGLKNTQYF. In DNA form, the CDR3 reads TGTGCCAGCAGGGGCAGGACAGGGTTGAAAAATACGCAGTATTTT.

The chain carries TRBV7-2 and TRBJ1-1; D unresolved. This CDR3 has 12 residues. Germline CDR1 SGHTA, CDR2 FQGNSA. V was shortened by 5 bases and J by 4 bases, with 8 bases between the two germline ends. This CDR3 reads CASSGRVTEAFF. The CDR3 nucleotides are TGTGCCAGCAGCGGACGAGTCACTGAAGCTTTCTTT.

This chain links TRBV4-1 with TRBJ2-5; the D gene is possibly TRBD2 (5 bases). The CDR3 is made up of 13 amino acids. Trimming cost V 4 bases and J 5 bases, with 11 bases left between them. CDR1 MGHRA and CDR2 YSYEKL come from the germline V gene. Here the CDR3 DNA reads TGCGCCAGCAGCCTTGGGAGTCGGGAGACCCAGTACTTC. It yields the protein CASSLGSRETQYF.

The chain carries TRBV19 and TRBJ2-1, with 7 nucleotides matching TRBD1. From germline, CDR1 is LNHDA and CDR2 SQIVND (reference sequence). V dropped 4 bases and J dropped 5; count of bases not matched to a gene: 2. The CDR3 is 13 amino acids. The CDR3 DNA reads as TGTGCCAGTAGTACGGGACAGAACAATGAGCAGTTCTTC. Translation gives CASSTGQNNEQFF.

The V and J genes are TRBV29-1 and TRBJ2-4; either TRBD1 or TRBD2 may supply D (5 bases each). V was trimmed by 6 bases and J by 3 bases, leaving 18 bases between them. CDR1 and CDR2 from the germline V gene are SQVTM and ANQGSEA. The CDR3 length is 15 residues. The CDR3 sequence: CSVVGESRNKNIQYF. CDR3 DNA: TGCAGCGTCGTAGGGGAGTCACGTAACAAAAACATTCAGTACTTC.

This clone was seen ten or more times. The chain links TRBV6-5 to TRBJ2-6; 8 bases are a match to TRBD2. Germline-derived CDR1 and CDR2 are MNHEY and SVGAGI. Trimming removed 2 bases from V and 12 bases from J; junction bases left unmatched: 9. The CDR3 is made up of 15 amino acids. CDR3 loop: CASSYAAGGSGVLTF. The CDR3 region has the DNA TGTGCCAGCAGTTACGCTGCGGGGGGATCCGGCGTCCTGACTTTC.

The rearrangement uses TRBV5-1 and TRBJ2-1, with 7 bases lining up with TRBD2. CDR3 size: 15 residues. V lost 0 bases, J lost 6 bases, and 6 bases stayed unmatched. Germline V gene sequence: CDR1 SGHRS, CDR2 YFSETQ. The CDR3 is CASSLGASGTNEQFF. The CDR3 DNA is TGCGCCAGCAGCTTGGGTGCTAGCGGAACCAATGAGCAGTTCTTC.

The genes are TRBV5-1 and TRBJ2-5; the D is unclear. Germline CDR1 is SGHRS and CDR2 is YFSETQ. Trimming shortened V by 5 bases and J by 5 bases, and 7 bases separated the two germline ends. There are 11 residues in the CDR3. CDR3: CASRSTETQYF. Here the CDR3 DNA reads TGCGCCAGCAGGTCCACCGAGACCCAGTACTTC.

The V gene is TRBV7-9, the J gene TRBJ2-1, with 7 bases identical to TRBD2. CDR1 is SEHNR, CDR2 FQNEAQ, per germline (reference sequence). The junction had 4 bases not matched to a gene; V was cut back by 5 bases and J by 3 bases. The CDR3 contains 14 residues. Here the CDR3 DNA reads TGTGCCAGCAGCCCGACTAGCCTCTACAATGAGCAGTTCTTC. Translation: CASSPTSLYNEQFF.

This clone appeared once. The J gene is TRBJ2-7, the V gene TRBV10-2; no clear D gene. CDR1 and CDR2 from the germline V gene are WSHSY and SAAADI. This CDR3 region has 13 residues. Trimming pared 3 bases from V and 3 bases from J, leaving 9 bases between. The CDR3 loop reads CASSDGRFYEQYF. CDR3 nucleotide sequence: TGCGCCAGCAGTGATGGCAGATTCTACGAGCAGTACTTC.

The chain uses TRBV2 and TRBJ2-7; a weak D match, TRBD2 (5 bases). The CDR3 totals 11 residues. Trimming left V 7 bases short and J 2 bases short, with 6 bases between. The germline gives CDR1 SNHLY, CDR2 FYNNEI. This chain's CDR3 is CASTEAYEQYF. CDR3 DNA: TGTGCCAGCACGGAGGCCTACGAGCAGTACTTC.

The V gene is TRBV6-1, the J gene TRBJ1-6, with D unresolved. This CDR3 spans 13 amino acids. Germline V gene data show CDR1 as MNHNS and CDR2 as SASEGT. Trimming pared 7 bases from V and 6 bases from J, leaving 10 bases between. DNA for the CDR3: TGTGCCAGCAATAGGCAGACTAATTCACCCCTCCACTTT. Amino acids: CASNRQTNSPLHF.

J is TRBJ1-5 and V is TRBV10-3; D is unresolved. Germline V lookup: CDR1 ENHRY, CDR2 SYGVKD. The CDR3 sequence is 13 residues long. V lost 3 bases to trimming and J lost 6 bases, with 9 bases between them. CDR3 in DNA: TGTGCCATCAGTGACAGGCCGAGTCAGCCCCAGCATTTT. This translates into CAISDRPSQPQHF.

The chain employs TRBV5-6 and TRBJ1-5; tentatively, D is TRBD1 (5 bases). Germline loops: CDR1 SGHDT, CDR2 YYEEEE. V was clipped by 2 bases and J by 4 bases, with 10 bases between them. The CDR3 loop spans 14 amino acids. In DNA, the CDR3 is TGTGCCAGCAGCTTAAGACAGCTTAATCAGCCCCAGCATTTT. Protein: CASSLRQLNQPQHF.

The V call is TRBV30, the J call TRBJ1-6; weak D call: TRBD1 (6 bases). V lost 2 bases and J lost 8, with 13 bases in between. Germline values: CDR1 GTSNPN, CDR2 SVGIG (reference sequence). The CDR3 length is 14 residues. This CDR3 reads CAWSRFAGDSPLHF. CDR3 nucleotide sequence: TGTGCCTGGAGTCGTTTTGCAGGGGATTCACCCCTCCACTTT.

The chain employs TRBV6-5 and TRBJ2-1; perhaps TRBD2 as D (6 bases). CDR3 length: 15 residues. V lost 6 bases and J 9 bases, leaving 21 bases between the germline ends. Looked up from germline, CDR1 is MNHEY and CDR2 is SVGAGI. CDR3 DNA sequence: TGTGCCAGCAGACGTACCGGGACTCGGGTAGGTGAGCAGTTCTTC. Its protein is CASRRTGTRVGEQFF.

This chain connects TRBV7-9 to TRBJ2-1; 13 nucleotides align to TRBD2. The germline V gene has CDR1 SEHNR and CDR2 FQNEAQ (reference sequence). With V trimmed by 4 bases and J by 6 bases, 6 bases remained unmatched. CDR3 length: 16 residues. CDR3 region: CASSSPGLAGFNEQFF. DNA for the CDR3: TGTGCCAGCAGCTCACCGGGACTAGCGGGATTCAATGAGCAGTTCTTC.

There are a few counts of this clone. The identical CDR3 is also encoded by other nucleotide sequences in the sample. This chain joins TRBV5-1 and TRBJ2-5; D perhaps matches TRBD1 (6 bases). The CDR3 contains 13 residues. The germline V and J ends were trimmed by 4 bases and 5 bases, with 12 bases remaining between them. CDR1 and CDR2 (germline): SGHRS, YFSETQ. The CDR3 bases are TGCGCCAGCAGCCCCGGACAGCGGGAGACCCAGTACTTC. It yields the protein CASSPGQRETQYF.

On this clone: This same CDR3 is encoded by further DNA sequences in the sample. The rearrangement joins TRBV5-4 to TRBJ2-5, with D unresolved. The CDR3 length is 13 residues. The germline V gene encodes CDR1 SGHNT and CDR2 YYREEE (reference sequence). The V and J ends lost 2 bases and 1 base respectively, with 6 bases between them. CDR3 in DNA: TGTGCCAGCAGCTTAACAGTCCAAGAGACCCAGTACTTC. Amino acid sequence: CASSLTVQETQYF. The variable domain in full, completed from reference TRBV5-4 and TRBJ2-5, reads ETGVTQSPTHLIKTRGQQVTLRCSSQSGHNTVSWYQQALGQGPQFIFQYYREEENGRGNFPPRFSGLQFPNYSSELNVNALELDDSALYLCASSLTVQETQYFGPGTRLLVL.

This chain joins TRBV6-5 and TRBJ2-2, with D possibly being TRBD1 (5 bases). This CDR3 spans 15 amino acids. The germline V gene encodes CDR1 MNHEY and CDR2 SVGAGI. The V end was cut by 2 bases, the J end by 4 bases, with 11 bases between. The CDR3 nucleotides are TGTGCCAGCAGTTACGGTGGGGCCGGCACCGGGGAGCTGTTTTTT. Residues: CASSYGGAGTGELFF.

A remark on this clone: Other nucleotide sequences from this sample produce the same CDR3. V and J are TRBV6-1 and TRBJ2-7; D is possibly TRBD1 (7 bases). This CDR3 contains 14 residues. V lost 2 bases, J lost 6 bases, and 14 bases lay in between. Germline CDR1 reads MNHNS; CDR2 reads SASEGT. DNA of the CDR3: TGTGCCAGCAGTGAACTAGGGCAGGGGGGCGAGCAGTACTTC. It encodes CASSELGQGGEQYF.

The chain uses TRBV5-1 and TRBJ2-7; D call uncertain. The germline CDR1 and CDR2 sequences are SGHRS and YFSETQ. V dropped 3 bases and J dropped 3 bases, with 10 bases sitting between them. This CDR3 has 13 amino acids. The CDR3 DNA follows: TGCGCCAGCAGCTCGGAAGGATACTACGAGCAGTACTTC. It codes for CASSSEGYYEQYF.

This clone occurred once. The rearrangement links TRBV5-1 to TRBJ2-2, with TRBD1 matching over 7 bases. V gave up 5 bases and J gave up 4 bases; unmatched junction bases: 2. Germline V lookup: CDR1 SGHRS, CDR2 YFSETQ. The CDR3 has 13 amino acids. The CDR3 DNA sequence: TGCGCCAGCAGTACAGGGGTCACCGGGGAGCTGTTTTTT. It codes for CASSTGVTGELFF.

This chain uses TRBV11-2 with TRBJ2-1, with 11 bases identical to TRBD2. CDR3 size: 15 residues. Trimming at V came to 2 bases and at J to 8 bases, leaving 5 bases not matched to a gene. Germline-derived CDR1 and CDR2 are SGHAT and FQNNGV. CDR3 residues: CASSLTSGSWDEQFF. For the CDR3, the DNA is TGTGCCAGCAGCTTAACTAGCGGGAGTTGGGATGAGCAGTTCTTC.

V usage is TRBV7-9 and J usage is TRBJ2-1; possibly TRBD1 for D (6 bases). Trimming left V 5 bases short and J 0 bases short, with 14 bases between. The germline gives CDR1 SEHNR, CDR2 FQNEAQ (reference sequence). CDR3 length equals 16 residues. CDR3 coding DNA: TGTGCCAGCAGCCCGCGGACAGCGAGCTCCTACAATGAGCAGTTCTTC. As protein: CASSPRTASSYNEQFF.

The CDR3: CASSTGTRKLMETQYF. As DNA, the CDR3 is TGTGCCAGTAGTACCGGGACTAGGAAGCTAATGGAGACCCAGTACTTC. The chain couples TRBV19 to TRBJ2-5, with TRBD2 identical over 8 bases. Germline CDR1 LNHDA, CDR2 SQIVND (reference sequence). V lost 4 bases and J lost 5; bases outside the gene matches: 12. This CDR3 comprises 16 residues.

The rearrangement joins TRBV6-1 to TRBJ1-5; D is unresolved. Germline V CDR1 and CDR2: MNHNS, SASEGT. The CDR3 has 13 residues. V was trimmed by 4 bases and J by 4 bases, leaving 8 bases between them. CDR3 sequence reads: CASSVSLNQPQHF. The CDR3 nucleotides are TGTGCCAGCAGTGTCTCCCTAAATCAGCCCCAGCATTTT.

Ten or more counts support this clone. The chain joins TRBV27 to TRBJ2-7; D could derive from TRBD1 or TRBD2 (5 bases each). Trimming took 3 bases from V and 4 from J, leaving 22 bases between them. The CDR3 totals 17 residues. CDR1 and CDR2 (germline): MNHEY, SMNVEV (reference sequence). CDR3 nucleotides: TGTGCCAGCAGTTTCAGAGTTGGGACGGAACTACTTTACGAGCAGTACTTC. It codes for CASSFRVGTELLYEQYF.

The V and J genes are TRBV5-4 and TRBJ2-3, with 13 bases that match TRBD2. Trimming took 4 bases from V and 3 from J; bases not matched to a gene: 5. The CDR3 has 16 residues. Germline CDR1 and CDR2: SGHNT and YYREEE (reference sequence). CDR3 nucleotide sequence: TGTGCCAGCAGCGCTAGGACTAGCGGGAGTACAGATACGCAGTATTTT. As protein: CASSARTSGSTDTQYF.

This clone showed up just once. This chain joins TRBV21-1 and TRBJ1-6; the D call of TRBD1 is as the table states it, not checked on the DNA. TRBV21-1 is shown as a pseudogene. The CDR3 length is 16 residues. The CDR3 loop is CASSKLGAQENSPLHF. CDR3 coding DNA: TGTGCCAGCAGCAAATTGGGGGCCCAGGAGAATTCACCCCTCCACTTT.

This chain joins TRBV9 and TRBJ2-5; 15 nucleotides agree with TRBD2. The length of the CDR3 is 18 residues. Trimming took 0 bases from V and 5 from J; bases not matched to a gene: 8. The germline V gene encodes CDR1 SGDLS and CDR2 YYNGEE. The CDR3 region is CASSVGGLAGGPSETQYF. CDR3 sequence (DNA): TGTGCCAGCAGCGTAGGGGGACTAGCGGGGGGCCCCTCGGAGACCCAGTACTTC. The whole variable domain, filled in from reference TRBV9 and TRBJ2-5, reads DSGVTQTPKHLITATGQRVTLRCSPRSGDLSVYWYQQSLDQGLQFLIQYYNGEERAKGNILERFSAQQFPDLHSELNLSSLELGDSALYFCASSVGGLAGGPSETQYFGPGTRLLVL.

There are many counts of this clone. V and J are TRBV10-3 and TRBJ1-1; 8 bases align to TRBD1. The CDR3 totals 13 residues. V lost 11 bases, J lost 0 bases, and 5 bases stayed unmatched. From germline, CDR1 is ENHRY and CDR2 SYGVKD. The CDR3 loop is CAPWDRMNTEAFF. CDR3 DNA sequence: TGTGCCCCATGGGACAGGATGAACACTGAAGCTTTCTTT.